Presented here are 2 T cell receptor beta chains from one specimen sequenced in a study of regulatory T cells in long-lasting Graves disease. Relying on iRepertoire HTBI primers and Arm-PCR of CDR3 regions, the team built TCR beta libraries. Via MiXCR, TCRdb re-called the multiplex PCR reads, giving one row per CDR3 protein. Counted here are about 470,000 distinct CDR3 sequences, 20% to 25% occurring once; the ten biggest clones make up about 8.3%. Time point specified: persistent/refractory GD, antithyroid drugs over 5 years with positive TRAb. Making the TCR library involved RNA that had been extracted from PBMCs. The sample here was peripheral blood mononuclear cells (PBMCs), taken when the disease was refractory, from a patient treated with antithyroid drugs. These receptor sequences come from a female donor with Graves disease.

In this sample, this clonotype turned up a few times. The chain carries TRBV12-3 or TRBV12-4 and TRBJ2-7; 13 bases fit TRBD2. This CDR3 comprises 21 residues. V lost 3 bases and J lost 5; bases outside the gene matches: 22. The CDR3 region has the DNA TGTGCCAGCAGTTTCCGGCGGCGGACTAGCGGGAGATCCCCTTATGTCCACGAGCAGTACTTC. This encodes CASSFRRRTSGRSPYVHEQYF.

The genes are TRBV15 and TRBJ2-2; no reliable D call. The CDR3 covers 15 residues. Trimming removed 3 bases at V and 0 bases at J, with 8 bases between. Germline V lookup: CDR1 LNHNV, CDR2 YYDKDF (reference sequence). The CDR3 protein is CATSSAMANTGELFF. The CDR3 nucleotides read TGTGCCACCAGCAGTGCGATGGCGAACACCGGGGAGCTGTTTTTT.